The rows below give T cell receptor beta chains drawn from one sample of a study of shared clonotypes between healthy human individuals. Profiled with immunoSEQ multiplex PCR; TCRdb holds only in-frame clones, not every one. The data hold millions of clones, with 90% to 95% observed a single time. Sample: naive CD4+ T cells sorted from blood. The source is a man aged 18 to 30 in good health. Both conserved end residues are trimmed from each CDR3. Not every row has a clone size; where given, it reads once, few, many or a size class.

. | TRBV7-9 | ASSLEGQMNTEAF
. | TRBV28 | ASSPGDRHPSYGYT
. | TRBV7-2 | ASSGTSGGARNIQY
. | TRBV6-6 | ASSRDSPNYGYT
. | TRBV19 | ASSIRASGRARDTQY
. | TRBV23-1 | ASSPKATQLYGICYEQY
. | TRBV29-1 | SAGQWDEQY
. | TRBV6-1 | ATLGAASYEQY
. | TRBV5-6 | ASSFSDSGANVLT
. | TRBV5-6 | ASSSHPTTVNTEAF
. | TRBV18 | ASSPVSGGETQY
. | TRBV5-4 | ASSSGGRETGEQY
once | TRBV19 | ASSIGPRDTRNQPQH
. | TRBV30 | AWGGRTGTNSPLH
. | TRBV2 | ASRKRLQGANTDTQY
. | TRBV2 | ARRSSGANVLT
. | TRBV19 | ASRRDRADGYT
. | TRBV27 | ASSFLTAQRGTEAF
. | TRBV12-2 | ASRLGEGSYEQY
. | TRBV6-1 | ASRGGAQETQY
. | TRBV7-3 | ASSSQGNIQY
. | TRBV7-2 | ASSRSGGAGETQY
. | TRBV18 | ASSPPAGRTDTQY
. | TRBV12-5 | ASGLVQAAYNEQF
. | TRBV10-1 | ASSDRDSTYEQY
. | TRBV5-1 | ASSLTPPGTSGGWGEQF
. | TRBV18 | ASSRDINNEQF
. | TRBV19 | ASSSSGFNQPQH
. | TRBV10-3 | AISEGPPGELF
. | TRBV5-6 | ASSIRDRGRYT
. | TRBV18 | ASSPPRSSSYEQY
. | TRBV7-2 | ASSYSGITNEKLF
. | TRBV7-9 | ASSFEVRETQY
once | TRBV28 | ASRNQGGSNTEAF
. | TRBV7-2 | ASSPIQGKQETQY
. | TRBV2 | ASNPYGGATDTQY
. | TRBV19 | ASSVGTGENLGRPGELF
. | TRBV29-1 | SVPSGDTIY
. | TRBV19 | ASSIGENIQY
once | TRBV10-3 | AISESGFEQY
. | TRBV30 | AWRLAGNSYEQY
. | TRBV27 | ASSGVPIREKLF
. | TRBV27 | ASSLGAAPTDTQY
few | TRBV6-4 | ASSDSTVMNTEAF
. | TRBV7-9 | ASSFRSTNEKLF
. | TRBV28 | ASSRGTAADSGNTIY
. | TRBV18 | ASSLSVGETQY